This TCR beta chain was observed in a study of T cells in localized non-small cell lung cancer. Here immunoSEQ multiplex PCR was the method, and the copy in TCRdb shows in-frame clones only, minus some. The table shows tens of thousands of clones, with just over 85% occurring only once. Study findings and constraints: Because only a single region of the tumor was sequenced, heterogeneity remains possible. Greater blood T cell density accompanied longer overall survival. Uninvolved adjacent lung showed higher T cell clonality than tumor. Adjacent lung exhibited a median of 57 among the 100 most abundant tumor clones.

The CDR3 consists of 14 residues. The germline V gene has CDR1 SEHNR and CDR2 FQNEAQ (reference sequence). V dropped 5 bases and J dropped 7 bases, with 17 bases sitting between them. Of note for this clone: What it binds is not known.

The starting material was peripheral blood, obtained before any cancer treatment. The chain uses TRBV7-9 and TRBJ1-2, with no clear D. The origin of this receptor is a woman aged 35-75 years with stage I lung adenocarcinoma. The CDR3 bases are TGTGCCAGCAGCCCCGCGGGGAAAGCAGCTGGCTACACCTTC. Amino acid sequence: CASSPAGKAAGYTF.